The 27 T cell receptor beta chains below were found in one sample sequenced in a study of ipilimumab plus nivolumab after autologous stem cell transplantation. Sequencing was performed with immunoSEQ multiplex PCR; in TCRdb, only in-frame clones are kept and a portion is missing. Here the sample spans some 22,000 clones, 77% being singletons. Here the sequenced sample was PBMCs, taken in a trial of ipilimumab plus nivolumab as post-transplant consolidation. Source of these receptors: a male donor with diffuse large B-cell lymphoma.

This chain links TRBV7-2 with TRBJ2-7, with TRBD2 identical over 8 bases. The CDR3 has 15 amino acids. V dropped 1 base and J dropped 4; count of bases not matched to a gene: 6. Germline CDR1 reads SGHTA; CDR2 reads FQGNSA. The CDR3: CASSLEAGGYYEQYF. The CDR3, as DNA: TGTGCCAGCAGCTTAGAGGCGGGGGGATATTACGAGCAGTACTTC.

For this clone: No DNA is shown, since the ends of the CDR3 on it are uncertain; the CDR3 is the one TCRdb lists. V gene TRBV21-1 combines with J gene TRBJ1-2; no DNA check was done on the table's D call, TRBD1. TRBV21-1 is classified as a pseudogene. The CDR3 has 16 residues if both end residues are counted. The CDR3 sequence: CASTLKVGQGAYGYTF.

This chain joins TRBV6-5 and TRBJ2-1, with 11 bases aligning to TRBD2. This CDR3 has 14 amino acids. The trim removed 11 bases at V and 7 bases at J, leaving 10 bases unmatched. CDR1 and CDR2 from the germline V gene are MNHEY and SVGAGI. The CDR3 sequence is CAHPRLAGGNEQFF. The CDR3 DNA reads TGTGCCCACCCCAGGCTAGCGGGGGGAAATGAGCAGTTCTTC.

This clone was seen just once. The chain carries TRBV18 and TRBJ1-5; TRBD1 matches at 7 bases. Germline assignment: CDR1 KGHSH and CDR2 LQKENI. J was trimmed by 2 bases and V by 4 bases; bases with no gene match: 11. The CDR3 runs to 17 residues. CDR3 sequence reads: CASSLTGVSMGNQPQHF. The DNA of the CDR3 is TGTGCCAGCTCACTAACAGGGGTGAGTATGGGCAATCAGCCCCAGCATTTT.

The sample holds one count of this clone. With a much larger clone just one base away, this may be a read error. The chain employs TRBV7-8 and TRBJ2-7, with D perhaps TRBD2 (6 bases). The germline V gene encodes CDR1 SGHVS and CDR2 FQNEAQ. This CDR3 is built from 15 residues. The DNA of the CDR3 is TGCGCCAGCAGCCAAGGGGACCGCTCGGGGGACGAGCAGTACTTC. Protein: CASSQGDRSGDEQYF.

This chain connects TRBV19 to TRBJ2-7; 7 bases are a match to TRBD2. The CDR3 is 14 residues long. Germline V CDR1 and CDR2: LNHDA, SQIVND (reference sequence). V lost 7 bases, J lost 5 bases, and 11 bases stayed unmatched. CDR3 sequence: CASTPLGRGDEQYF. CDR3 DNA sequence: TGTGCCAGTACCCCCCTGGGCCGGGGGGACGAGCAGTACTTC. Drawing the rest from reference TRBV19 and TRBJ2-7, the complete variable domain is DGGITQSPKYLFRKEGQNVTLSCEQNLNHDAMYWYRQDPGQGLRLIYYSQIVNDFQKGDIAEGYSVSREKKESFPLTVTSAQKNPTAFYLCASTPLGRGDEQYFGPGTRLTVT.

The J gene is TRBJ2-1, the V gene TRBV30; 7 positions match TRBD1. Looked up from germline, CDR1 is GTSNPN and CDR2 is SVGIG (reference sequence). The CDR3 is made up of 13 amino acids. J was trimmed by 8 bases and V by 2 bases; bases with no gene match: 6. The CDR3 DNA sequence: TGTGCCTGGAGTTATAAGGGGACAGATGAGCAGTTCTTC. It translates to CAWSYKGTDEQFF.

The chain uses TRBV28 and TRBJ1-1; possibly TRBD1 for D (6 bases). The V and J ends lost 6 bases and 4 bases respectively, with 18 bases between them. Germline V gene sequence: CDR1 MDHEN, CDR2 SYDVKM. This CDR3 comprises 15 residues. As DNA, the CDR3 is TGTGCCAGCAGCCCTTTCAGGGGTGAAGGCACTGAAGCTTTCTTT. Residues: CASSPFRGEGTEAFF.

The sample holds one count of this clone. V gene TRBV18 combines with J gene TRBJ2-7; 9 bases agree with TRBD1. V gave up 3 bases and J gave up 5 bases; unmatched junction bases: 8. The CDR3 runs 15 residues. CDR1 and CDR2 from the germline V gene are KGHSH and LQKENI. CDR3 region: CASSPSGQGKDEQYF. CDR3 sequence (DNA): TGTGCCAGCTCACCGTCGGGACAGGGAAAGGACGAGCAGTACTTC.

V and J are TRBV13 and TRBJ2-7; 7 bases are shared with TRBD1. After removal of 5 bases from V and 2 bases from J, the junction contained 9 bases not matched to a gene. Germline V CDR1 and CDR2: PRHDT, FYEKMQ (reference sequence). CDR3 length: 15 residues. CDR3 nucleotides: TGTGCCAGCAGCCCACAGGGGAAGTCTCCCTACGAGCAGTACTTC. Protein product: CASSPQGKSPYEQYF.

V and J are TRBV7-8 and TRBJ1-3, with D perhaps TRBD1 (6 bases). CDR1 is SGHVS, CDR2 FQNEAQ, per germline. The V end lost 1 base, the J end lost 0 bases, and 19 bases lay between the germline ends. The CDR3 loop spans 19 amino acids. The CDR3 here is CASSLVREGGTYSGNTIYF. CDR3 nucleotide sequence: TGTGCCAGCAGCTTAGTCCGGGAGGGGGGGACATACTCTGGAAACACCATATATTTT.

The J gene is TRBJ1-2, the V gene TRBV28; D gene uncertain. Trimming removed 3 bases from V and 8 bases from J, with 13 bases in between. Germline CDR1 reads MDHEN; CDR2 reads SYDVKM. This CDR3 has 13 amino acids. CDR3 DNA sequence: TGTGCCAGCAGTTTCGTCCAAGGGAAAGGCTACACCTTC. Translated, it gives CASSFVQGKGYTF.

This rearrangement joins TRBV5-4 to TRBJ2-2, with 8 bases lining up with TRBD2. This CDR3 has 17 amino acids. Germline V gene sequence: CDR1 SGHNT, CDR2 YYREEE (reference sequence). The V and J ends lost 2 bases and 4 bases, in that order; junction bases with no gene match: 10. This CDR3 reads CASSFFRGGLVTGELFF. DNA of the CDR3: TGTGCCAGCAGCTTTTTCCGGGGGGGCCTCGTCACCGGGGAGCTGTTTTTT.

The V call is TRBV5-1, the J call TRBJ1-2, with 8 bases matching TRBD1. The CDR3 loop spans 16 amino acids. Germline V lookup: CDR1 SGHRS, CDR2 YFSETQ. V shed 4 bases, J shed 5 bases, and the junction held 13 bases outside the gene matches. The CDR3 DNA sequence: TGCGCCAGCAGCGTCGCAGGGGGCTATGGTAGTTATGGCTACACCTTC. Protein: CASSVAGGYGSYGYTF.

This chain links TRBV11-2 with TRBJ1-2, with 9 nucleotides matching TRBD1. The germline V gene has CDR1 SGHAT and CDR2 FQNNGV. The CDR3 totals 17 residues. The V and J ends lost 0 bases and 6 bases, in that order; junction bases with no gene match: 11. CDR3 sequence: CASSLDSPGTGFDGYTF. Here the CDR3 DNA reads TGTGCCAGCAGCTTAGACTCTCCCGGGACAGGGTTTGATGGCTACACCTTC.

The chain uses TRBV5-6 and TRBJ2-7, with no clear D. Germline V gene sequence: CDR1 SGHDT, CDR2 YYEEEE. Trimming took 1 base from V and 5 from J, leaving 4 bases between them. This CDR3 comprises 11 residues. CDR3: CASSLLDEQYF. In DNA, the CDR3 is TGTGCCAGCAGCTTGCTAGACGAGCAGTACTTC.

The CDR3 loop reads CASSYVRGGGDTQYF. Here the CDR3 DNA reads TGTGCCAGCAGTTATGTTCGGGGGGGCGGAGATACGCAGTATTTT. V usage is TRBV28 and J usage is TRBJ2-3, with TRBD2 matching 8 bases. The J segment lost 5 bases and the V segment lost 4 bases, leaving 8 bases of the junction unmatched. This CDR3 has 15 residues. Germline assignment: CDR1 MDHEN and CDR2 SYDVKM.

CDR3 sequence reads: CASSLETGGRTDTQYF. CDR3 coding DNA: TGTGCCAGCAGCTTAGAGACAGGGGGCCGGACAGATACGCAGTATTTT. The gene calls are TRBV11-2 and TRBJ2-3; TRBD1 agrees at 10 bases. The CDR3 extends over 16 amino acids. The germline V gene encodes CDR1 SGHAT and CDR2 FQNNGV. V shed 0 bases and J 3 bases; nucleotides not matched to a gene: 3.

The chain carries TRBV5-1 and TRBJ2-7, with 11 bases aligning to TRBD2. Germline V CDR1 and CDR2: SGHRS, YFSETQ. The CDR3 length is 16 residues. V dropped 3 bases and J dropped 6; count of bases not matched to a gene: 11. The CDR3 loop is CASSSGLTSGVGEQYF. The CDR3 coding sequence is TGCGCCAGCAGCTCCGGGTTGACTAGCGGGGTGGGCGAGCAGTACTTC.

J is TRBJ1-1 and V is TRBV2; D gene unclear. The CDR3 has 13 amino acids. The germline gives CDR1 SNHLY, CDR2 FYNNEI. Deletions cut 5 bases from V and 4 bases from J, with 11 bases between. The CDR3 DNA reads TGTGCCAGCAGTCCCGGGTGGAGCACTGAAGCTTTCTTT. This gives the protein CASSPGWSTEAFF.

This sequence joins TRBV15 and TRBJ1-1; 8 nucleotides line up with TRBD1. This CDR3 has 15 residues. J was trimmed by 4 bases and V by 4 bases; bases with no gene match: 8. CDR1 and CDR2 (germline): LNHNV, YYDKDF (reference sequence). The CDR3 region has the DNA TGTGCCACCAGCACAGACAGGGGACAGGTCACTGAAGCTTTCTTT. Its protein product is CATSTDRGQVTEAFF.

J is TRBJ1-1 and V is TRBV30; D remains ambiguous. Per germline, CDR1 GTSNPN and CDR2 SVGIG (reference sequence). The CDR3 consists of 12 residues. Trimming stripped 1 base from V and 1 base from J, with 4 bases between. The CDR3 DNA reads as TGTGCCTGGAGTGCTCCGAACACTGAAGCTTTCTTT. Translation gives CAWSAPNTEAFF.

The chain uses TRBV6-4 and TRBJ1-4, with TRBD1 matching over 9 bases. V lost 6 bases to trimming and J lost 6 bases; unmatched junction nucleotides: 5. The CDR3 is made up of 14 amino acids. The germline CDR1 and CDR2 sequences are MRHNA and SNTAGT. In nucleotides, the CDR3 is TGTGCCAGCAGCCCGGGACAGGGTGATGAAAAACTGTTTTTT. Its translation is CASSPGQGDEKLFF.

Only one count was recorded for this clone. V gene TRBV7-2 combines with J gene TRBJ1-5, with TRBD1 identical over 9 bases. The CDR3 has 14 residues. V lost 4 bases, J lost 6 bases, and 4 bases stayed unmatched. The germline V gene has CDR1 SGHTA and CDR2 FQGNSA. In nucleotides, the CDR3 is TGTGCCAGCAGCTCGACAGGGGGGTTTCAGCCCCAGCATTTT. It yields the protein CASSSTGGFQPQHF.

CDR3 amino acids: CASSPLGGSGYEQYF. CDR3 nucleotides: TGTGCCAGCTCACCACTAGGCGGTTCGGGCTACGAGCAGTACTTC. This chain links TRBV18 with TRBJ2-7, with D unresolved. CDR1 and CDR2 (germline): KGHSH, LQKENI. CDR3 size: 15 residues. V dropped 1 base and J dropped 3 bases, with 13 bases sitting between them.

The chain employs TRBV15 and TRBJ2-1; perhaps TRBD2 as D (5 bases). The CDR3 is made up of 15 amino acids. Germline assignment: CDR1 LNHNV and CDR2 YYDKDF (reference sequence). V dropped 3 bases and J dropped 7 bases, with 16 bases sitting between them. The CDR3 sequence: CATSSDVLRTNEQFF. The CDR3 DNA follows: TGTGCCACCAGCAGCGACGTTCTAAGGACTAATGAGCAGTTCTTC.

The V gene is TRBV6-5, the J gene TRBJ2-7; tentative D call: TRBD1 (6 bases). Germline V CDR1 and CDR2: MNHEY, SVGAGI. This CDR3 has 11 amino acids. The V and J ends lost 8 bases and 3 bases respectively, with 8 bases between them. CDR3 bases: TGTGCCAGCCGGGACATCTACGAGCAGTACTTC. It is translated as CASRDIYEQYF.